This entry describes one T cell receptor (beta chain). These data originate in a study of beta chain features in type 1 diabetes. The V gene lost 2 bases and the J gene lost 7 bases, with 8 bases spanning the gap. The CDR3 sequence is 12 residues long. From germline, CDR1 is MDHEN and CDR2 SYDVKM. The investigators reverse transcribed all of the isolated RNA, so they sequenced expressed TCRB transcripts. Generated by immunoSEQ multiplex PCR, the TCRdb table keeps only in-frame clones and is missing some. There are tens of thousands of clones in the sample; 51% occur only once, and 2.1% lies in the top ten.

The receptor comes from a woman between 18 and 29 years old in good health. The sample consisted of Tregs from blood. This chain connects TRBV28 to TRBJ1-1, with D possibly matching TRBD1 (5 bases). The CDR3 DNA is TGTGCCAGCAGTTTACGCCAGGGTGAAGCTTTCTTT. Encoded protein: CASSLRQGEAFF.